One and the same sample provided the 24 T cell receptor beta chains below, sequenced in a study of cytomegalovirus exposure and HLA in healthy donors. PCR amplification relied on 60 Vbeta primers (plus 13 Jbeta primers). TCRdb's copy holds only in-frame clones and misses some; the assay was immunoSEQ multiplex PCR. Of 130,000 to 150,000 clones in the sample, roughly 76% were seen once. The source material was PBMCs. The receptors here all came from a man younger than 35 in good health and CMV-seronegative.

This chain links TRBV28 with TRBJ1-4; D is unclear. Germline V CDR1 and CDR2: MDHEN, SYDVKM. The CDR3 consists of 11 residues. V lost 5 bases to trimming and J lost 11 bases, with 9 bases between them. CDR3 sequence reads: CASSPRVKLFF. CDR3 sequence (DNA): TGTGCCAGCAGTCCTCGGGTGAAACTGTTTTTT. The whole variable domain, remainder taken from reference TRBV28 and TRBJ1-4, is DVKVTQSSRYLVKRTGEKVFLECVQDMDHENMFWYRQDPGLGLRLIYFSYDVKMKEKGDIPEGYSVSREKKERFSLILESASTNQTSMYLCASSPRVKLFFGSGTQLSVL.

The chain uses TRBV5-6 and TRBJ1-1; D gene ambiguous. There are 16 residues in the CDR3. V lost 1 base and J 2 bases, leaving 15 bases between the germline ends. Germline CDR1 SGHDT, CDR2 YYEEEE. The CDR3 bases are TGTGCCAGCAGCTTGCTCGGGAGGCAGCATAACACTGAAGCTTTCTTT. Protein product: CASSLLGRQHNTEAFF.

This chain uses TRBV9 with TRBJ1-5; D unclear. Germline V gives CDR1 SGDLS, CDR2 YYNGEE. Trimming shortened V by 0 bases and J by 4 bases, and 5 bases separated the two germline ends. This CDR3 is built from 13 residues. The CDR3: CASSVVPNQPQHF. The CDR3 region has the DNA TGTGCCAGCAGCGTAGTTCCTAATCAGCCCCAGCATTTT. Together with reference TRBV9 and TRBJ1-5, the CDR3 gives the full variable domain: DSGVTQTPKHLITATGQRVTLRCSPRSGDLSVYWYQQSLDQGLQFLIQYYNGEERAKGNILERFSAQQFPDLHSELNLSSLELGDSALYFCASSVVPNQPQHFGDGTRLSIL.

The chain couples TRBV19 to TRBJ1-5; 7 bases map to TRBD1. With V trimmed by 5 bases and J by 7 bases, 5 bases remained unmatched. CDR1 and CDR2 (germline): LNHDA, SQIVND (reference sequence). This CDR3 region has 13 residues. The CDR3 protein is CASSDRVGQPQHF. The CDR3 nucleotides are TGTGCCAGTAGTGACAGGGTAGGACAGCCCCAGCATTTT. The full variable domain, its missing parts supplied by reference TRBV19 and TRBJ1-5, is DGGITQSPKYLFRKEGQNVTLSCEQNLNHDAMYWYRQDPGQGLRLIYYSQIVNDFQKGDIAEGYSVSREKKESFPLTVTSAQKNPTAFYLCASSDRVGQPQHFGDGTRLSIL.

The J gene is TRBJ1-5, the V gene TRBV6-1; perhaps TRBD1 as D (6 bases). Germline CDR1 MNHNS, CDR2 SASEGT. V dropped 2 bases and J dropped 4 bases, with 12 bases sitting between them. The CDR3 extends over 15 amino acids. CDR3 protein: CASSELTGYNQPQHF. The CDR3 bases are TGTGCCAGCAGTGAACTTACAGGGTATAATCAGCCCCAGCATTTT.

V and J are TRBV10-3 and TRBJ2-6; maybe TRBD2 (7 bases). The CDR3 extends over 17 amino acids. Germline V gene sequence: CDR1 ENHRY, CDR2 SYGVKD. The V and J ends lost 0 bases and 2 bases respectively, with 11 bases between them. The CDR3: CAISESGGHTGANVLTF. In DNA, the CDR3 is TGTGCCATCAGTGAGTCCGGGGGGCATACTGGGGCCAACGTCCTGACTTTC.

The chain links TRBV5-4 to TRBJ2-5; 11 bases are a match to TRBD1. The CDR3 length is 15 residues. V dropped 3 bases and J dropped 5; count of bases not matched to a gene: 6. CDR1 is SGHNT and CDR2 is YYREEE in the germline V gene (reference sequence). This chain's CDR3 is CASSWGQGGLETQYF. CDR3 nucleotide sequence: TGTGCCAGCAGCTGGGGACAGGGGGGTTTGGAGACCCAGTACTTC.

The rearrangement links TRBV7-2 to TRBJ1-2; TRBD1 might be the D (5 bases). This CDR3 is built from 14 residues. CDR1 is SGHTA, CDR2 FQGNSA, per germline. The germline V and J ends were trimmed by 4 bases and 8 bases, with 17 bases remaining between them. CDR3 bases: TGTGCCAGCAGCTCGACCCTAGACAGTTTAGGCTACACCTTC. As protein: CASSSTLDSLGYTF.

As DNA, the CDR3 is TGTGCCAGCAGCTCCAGACTGGTCTCCTACAATGAGCAGTTCTTC. Residues: CASSSRLVSYNEQFF. The V call is TRBV7-2, the J call TRBJ2-1; no definite D call. The CDR3 consists of 15 residues. Deletions cut 4 bases from V and 0 bases from J, with 10 bases between. The germline CDR1 and CDR2 sequences are SGHTA and FQGNSA. Looking up the rest from reference TRBV7-2 and TRBJ2-1 gives the full variable domain: GAGVSQSPSNKVTEKGKDVELRCDPISGHTALYWYRQSLGQGLEFLIYFQGNSAPDKSGLPSDRFSAERTGGSVSTLTIQRTQQEDSAVYLCASSSRLVSYNEQFFGPGTRLTVL.

This clone was found a few times. The V and J genes are TRBV6-1 and TRBJ1-1; TRBD1 might be the D (5 bases). This CDR3 has 14 amino acids. The V gene lost 3 bases and the J gene lost 0 bases, with 8 bases spanning the gap. CDR1 and CDR2 from the germline V gene are MNHNS and SASEGT. The DNA for the CDR3 is TGTGCCAGCAGTGACGGGGGGGTGAACACTGAAGCTTTCTTT. It codes for CASSDGGVNTEAFF.

The V and J genes are TRBV7-9 and TRBJ2-3; 15 bases are a match to TRBD2. J was trimmed by 6 bases and V by 6 bases; bases with no gene match: 13. This CDR3 region has 18 residues. The germline gives CDR1 SEHNR, CDR2 FQNEAQ (reference sequence). As DNA, the CDR3 is TGTGCCAGCAGTTCGGGACTAGCGGGAGGCCTCTCTCGGGATACGCAGTATTTT. Translation gives CASSSGLAGGLSRDTQYF.

The V gene is TRBV7-2, the J gene TRBJ2-7, with no clear D. Germline V gene lookup returns CDR1 SGHTA and CDR2 FQGNSA. V lost 1 base and J lost 5, with 6 bases in between. There are 12 residues in the CDR3. The CDR3 loop is CASSLEANEQYF. The DNA of the CDR3 is TGTGCCAGCAGCTTAGAAGCGAACGAGCAGTACTTC.

The rearrangement joins TRBV7-9 to TRBJ2-7; a possible D gene is TRBD1 (5 bases). Trimming removed 4 bases at V and 6 bases at J, with 10 bases between. CDR3 length: 12 amino acids. Germline CDR1 is SEHNR and CDR2 is FQNEAQ (reference sequence). CDR3 residues: CASSSGWREQYF. DNA for the CDR3: TGTGCCAGCAGCTCAGGGTGGCGCGAGCAGTACTTC.

This chain links TRBV7-2 with TRBJ2-2, with TRBD2 as a possible D gene (6 bases). V shed 4 bases and J shed 4 bases, with 16 bases lying between them. Germline V gene data show CDR1 as SGHTA and CDR2 as FQGNSA. The CDR3 runs to 16 residues. The CDR3, as DNA: TGTGCCAGCAGCTCCCGTGCCAAAGCGGGCACCGGGGAGCTGTTTTTT. It is translated as CASSSRAKAGTGELFF.

The chain links TRBV9 to TRBJ2-5; 9 nucleotides align to TRBD1. V trimming: 4 bases; J trimming: 4 bases; junction bases outside the gene matches: 14. Germline CDR1 reads SGDLS; CDR2 reads YYNGEE. The CDR3 extends over 17 amino acids. The CDR3 region is CASSYGTGTGTRETQYF. The CDR3 region has the DNA TGTGCCAGCAGCTACGGGACAGGGACGGGCACAAGAGAGACCCAGTACTTC.

The chain has TRBV19 and TRBJ2-1, with D tentatively TRBD1 (6 bases). CDR1 and CDR2 (germline): LNHDA, SQIVND (reference sequence). V shed 3 bases and J shed 8 bases, with 23 bases lying between them. This CDR3 spans 17 amino acids. CDR3 nucleotide sequence: TGTGCCAGTAGTATCGGACTGACAGGTTACAAGTCGGATGAGCAGTTCTTC. Translating it yields CASSIGLTGYKSDEQFF. The whole variable domain, remainder taken from reference TRBV19 and TRBJ2-1, is DGGITQSPKYLFRKEGQNVTLSCEQNLNHDAMYWYRQDPGQGLRLIYYSQIVNDFQKGDIAEGYSVSREKKESFPLTVTSAQKNPTAFYLCASSIGLTGYKSDEQFFGPGTRLTVL.

The CDR3 region has the DNA TGTGCCAGCAGCTTGGGCTGGGGCGGGGGTCACGAGCAGTACTTC. It codes for CASSLGWGGGHEQYF. The V gene is TRBV5-6, the J gene TRBJ2-7, with 7 bases fitting TRBD2. The CDR3 has 15 amino acids. V lost 0 bases, J lost 5 bases, and 8 bases stayed unmatched. Germline lookup yields CDR1 SGHDT and CDR2 YYEEEE.

The rearrangement uses TRBV9 and TRBJ1-6, with a tentative D call TRBD1 (6 bases). Trimming left V 3 bases short and J 13 bases short, with 23 bases between. Per the germline V gene, CDR1 is SGDLS and CDR2 is YYNGEE. The CDR3 sequence is 16 residues long. The CDR3 DNA follows: TGTGCCAGCAGCGCCCTCGGACAGTATAGCCCGTCCCCCCTCCACTTT. Its protein is CASSALGQYSPSPLHF.

The chain couples TRBV11-2 to TRBJ2-2; TRBD1 agrees at 10 bases. Germline V gives CDR1 SGHAT, CDR2 FQNNGV. This CDR3 has 18 residues. With V trimmed by 5 bases and J by 6 bases, 15 bases remained unmatched. CDR3 protein: CASSTWGGTGEGSGELFF. Written as DNA, the CDR3 is TGTGCCAGCAGCACTTGGGGGGGGACAGGGGAAGGTTCCGGGGAGCTGTTTTTT.

This clone was picked up one time. The genes are TRBV14 and TRBJ2-5; 11 nucleotides match TRBD1. The CDR3 length is 16 residues. Unmatched junction bases numbered 7, after V lost 3 bases and J lost 4 bases. Germline V gives CDR1 SGHDN, CDR2 FVKESK. The CDR3 region has the DNA TGTGCCAGCAGCCAGCGGACAGGGGGCTTCGGAGAGACCCAGTACTTC. Its protein is CASSQRTGGFGETQYF.

DNA of the CDR3: TGTGCCAGAAGCTTGGGTGGGCCGAACACTGAAGCTTTCTTT. It codes for CARSLGGPNTEAFF. J is TRBJ1-1 and V is TRBV5-3; no reliable D call. TRBV5-3 is noted as an ORF with a role that remains uncertain. There are 14 residues in the CDR3. V lost 0 bases and J 1 base, leaving 7 bases between the germline ends.

The chain carries TRBV14 and TRBJ2-7, with D possibly being TRBD2 (6 bases). V was trimmed by 4 bases and J by 4 bases, leaving 11 bases between them. Germline-derived CDR1 and CDR2 are SGHDN and FVKESK. The length of the CDR3 is 13 residues. The CDR3 DNA reads TGTGCCAGCAGCCCAACTGGGGGGTACGAGCAGTACTTC. It translates to CASSPTGGYEQYF.

The chain couples TRBV29-1 to TRBJ2-1; TRBD2 matches at 9 bases. Losses at the gene ends were 6 bases for V and 9 bases for J; bases not matched to a gene: 12. The V gene's germline CDR1 is SQVTM and CDR2 ANQGSEA. The CDR3 is 14 amino acids. Here the CDR3 reads CSVAGTSLYGEQFF. The CDR3 DNA sequence: TGCAGCGTGGCCGGGACTAGCCTCTACGGTGAGCAGTTCTTC.

V gene TRBV18 combines with J gene TRBJ2-7; 9 nucleotides align to TRBD1. The J segment lost 3 bases and the V segment lost 0 bases, leaving 0 bases of the junction unmatched. The CDR3 spans 14 residues. Germline V gene lookup returns CDR1 KGHSH and CDR2 LQKENI. The DNA of the CDR3 is TGTGCCAGCTCACCACCGGGACAGGGCTACGAGCAGTACTTC. Its translation is CASSPPGQGYEQYF.